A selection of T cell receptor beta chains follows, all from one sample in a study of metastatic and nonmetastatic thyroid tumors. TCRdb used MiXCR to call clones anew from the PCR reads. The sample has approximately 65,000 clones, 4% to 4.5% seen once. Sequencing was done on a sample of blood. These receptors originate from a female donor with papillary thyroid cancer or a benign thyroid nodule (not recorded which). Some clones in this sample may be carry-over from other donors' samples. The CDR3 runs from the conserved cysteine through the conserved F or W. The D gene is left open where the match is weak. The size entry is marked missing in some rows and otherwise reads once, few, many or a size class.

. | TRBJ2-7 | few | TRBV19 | TGTGCCAGTAGTATTTCGGGGGGCGTGCAGTACTTC | CASSISGGVQYF
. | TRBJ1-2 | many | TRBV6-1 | TGTGCCAGCAGTCCGACTTCTAACTATGGCTACACCTTC | CASSPTSNYGYTF
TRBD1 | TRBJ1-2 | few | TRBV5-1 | TGCGCCAGCAGCCCTGGAATGGCAGGGGGCGCTGGCTACACCTTC | CASSPGMAGGAGYTF
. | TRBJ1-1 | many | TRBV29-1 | TGCAGCGCCGATCCGCGACGCCAGAACACTGAAGCTTTCTTT | CSADPRRQNTEAFF
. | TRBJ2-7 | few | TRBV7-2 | TGTGCCAGCAGCGAATCCGGGGCAGGGTCCCACGAGCAGTACTTC | CASSESGAGSHEQYF
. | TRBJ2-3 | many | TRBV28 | TGTGCCAGCGAACGAGGACCTCAGGGTACGCAGTATTTT | CASERGPQGTQYF
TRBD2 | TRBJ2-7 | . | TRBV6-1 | TGTGCCAGCATTCCGACTAGCGTAGCCTCCTACGAGCAGTACTTC | CASIPTSVASYEQYF
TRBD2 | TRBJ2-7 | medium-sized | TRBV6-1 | TGTGCCAGCAAAAAATCCCCGGGACTAGCCGGGTACGAGCAGTACTTC | CASKKSPGLAGYEQYF
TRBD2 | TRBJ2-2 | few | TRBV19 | TGTGACAGTCAGGGGAGGACTAGCGGGTACACCGGGGAGCTGTTTTTT | CDSQGRTSGYTGELFF
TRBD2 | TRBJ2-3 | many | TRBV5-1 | TGCGCCAGCAGCCGGACTAGCGGGGGAGATACGCAGTATTTT | CASSRTSGGDTQYF
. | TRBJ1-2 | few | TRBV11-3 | TGTGCCAGCAGCCACAGGTCGGAGTTTGGGTATTGCTACACCTTC | CASSHRSEFGYCYTF
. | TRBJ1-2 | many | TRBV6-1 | TGTGCCAGCACCTCTCTTGGCGCCACTCAAAACTATGGCTACACCTTC | CASTSLGATQNYGYTF
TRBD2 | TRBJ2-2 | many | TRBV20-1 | TGCAGTGCTCTGACTAGCGGGGGCACCGGGGAGCTGTTTTTT | CSALTSGGTGELFF
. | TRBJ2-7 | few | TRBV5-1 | TGCGCCAGCAGCTTGGGATCGGCCGGCGAGCAGTACTTC | CASSLGSAGEQYF
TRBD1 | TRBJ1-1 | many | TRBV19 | TGTGCCAGCGGGCCCCGACAGGGCCAAAAAAACACTGAAGCTTTCTTT | CASGPRQGQKNTEAFF
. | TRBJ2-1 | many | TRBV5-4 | TGTGCCAGCAGCTTGAGGGCCCATACCTACAATGAGCAGTTCTTC | CASSLRAHTYNEQFF
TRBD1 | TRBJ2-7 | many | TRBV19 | TGTGCCAGTGGACAGGGGTCCGAGCAGTACTTC | CASGQGSEQYF
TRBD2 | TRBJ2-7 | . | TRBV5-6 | TGTGCCAGCAGCTTGGTAGCGGGAGGAACCTACGAGCAGTACTTC | CASSLVAGGTYEQYF
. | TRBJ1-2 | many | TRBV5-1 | TGCGCCAGCAGCTTGGAAGGGACAATTTATGGCTACACCTTC | CASSLEGTIYGYTF
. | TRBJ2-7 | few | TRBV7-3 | TGTGCCAGCAGCTCCCGGGACAACTACGAGCAGTACTTC | CASSSRDNYEQYF
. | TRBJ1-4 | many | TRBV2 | TGTGCCAGCAGGACCGGGGGTGTCGGTGGGGAAAAACTGTTTTTT | CASRTGGVGGEKLFF
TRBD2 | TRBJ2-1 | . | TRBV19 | TGTGCCAGTAGAAGGGGACTAGCGGGGGGGGCTGGTAGTGAGCAGTTCTTC | CASRRGLAGGAGSEQFF